The rows below give T cell receptor beta chains drawn from one sample of a study of metastatic and nonmetastatic thyroid tumors. MiXCR reprocessed the PCR reads for TCRdb. The sample lists some 15,000 clones, 9.5% to 13% occurring once. Sequencing was done on a sample of blood. The receptors were sampled from a female donor with papillary thyroid cancer or a benign thyroid nodule (not recorded which). Some clones in this sample may be carry-over from other donors' samples. CDR3s include the opening cysteine and the closing phenylalanine or tryptophan. The D gene is left open where the match is weak. For some rows the clone size is stated as once, few or many, or as a class when expanded; others skip it.

J | size | V | D | DNA | CDR3
TRBJ2-7 | many | TRBV20-1 | TRBD1 | TGCAGTGCTTGGGACAGGGACTTTGAGCAGTACTTC | CSAWDRDFEQYF
TRBJ2-7 | medium-sized | TRBV25-1 | TRBD1 | TGTGCCAGCAGTCCATGGGACAGGGAAATCAACGAGCAGTACTTC | CASSPWDREINEQYF
TRBJ2-7 | . | TRBV28 | TRBD2 | TGTGCCAGCAGGTTCACTAGCGGGAGAAACCCCTACGAGCAGTACTTC | CASRFTSGRNPYEQYF
TRBJ1-2 | medium-sized | TRBV6-1 | . | TGTGCCAGCAGTGACAGGCCTCCTAACTATGGCTACACCTTC | CASSDRPPNYGYTF
TRBJ1-1 | . | TRBV20-1 | . | TGCAGTGCTAGCCGACAGAACACTGAAGCTTTCTTT | CSASRQNTEAFF
TRBJ2-2 | many | TRBV18 | . | TGTGCCAGCTCACCATTTATTCAGCGCGACAACACCGGGGAGCTGTTTTTT | CASSPFIQRDNTGELFF
TRBJ1-2 | many | TRBV2 | TRBD1 | TGTGCCAGCAGCGACCTAACAGGGGCCGGCTACACCTTC | CASSDLTGAGYTF
TRBJ2-1 | medium-sized | TRBV6-1 | . | TGTGCCAGCAGTCCGGGACTGGGGGGAGTCAATGAGCAGTTCTTC | CASSPGLGGVNEQFF
TRBJ2-1 | many | TRBV29-1 | . | TGCAGCCTAAGACCGGACTTTCTGAATGAGCAGTTCTTC | CSLRPDFLNEQFF
TRBJ1-3 | few | TRBV25-1 | TRBD1 | TGTGCCAGCAGCTCAGGGGGCTCAGGAAACACCATATATTTT | CASSSGGSGNTIYF
TRBJ2-2 | many | TRBV18 | TRBD2 | TGTGCCAGCTCACCACGGGGAGGGGACGGCACCGGGGAGCTGTTTTTT | CASSPRGGDGTGELFF
TRBJ2-1 | . | TRBV6-5 | TRBD1 | TGTGCCAGCAGCCCCGGGACAGGGGGCGACTACAATGAGCAGTTCTTC | CASSPGTGGDYNEQFF
TRBJ2-3 | few | TRBV6-4 | TRBD2 | TGTGCCAGCGCCCCCCTAGCGGGCCTCACAGATACGCAGTATTTT | CASAPLAGLTDTQYF
TRBJ2-5 | medium-sized | TRBV6-1 | . | TGTGCCAGCAGTGAAGCCGCAGGGGTCGGAAAAGAGACCCAGTACTTC | CASSEAAGVGKETQYF
TRBJ1-5 | many | TRBV27 | . | TGTGCCAGCAGTTTAGGGGACTCCAATCAGCCCCAGCATTTT | CASSLGDSNQPQHF
TRBJ1-6 | many | TRBV7-9 | . | TGTGCCAGCCGACGGGGTGATTCACCCCTCCACTTT | CASRRGDSPLHF
TRBJ1-2 | many | TRBV27 | . | TGTGCCAGCAGTTTCGACAGTCCTAACTATGGCTACACCTTC | CASSFDSPNYGYTF
TRBJ2-3 | many | TRBV25-1 | TRBD2 | TGTGCCAGCAGTGAAGGAAATAGCGGGGGGGCCTGGGATACGCAGTATTTT | CASSEGNSGGAWDTQYF
TRBJ2-3 | many | TRBV5-4 | . | TGTGCCAGCAGCTTGACAGACACAGATACGCAGTATTTT | CASSLTDTDTQYF
TRBJ2-2 | . | TRBV6-2/TRBV6-3 | TRBD2 | TGTGCCAGCAGTATTCTAGCGGGAGTTGCTGGGGAGCTGTTTTTT | CASSILAGVAGELFF
TRBJ2-2 | many | TRBV2 | TRBD2 | TGTGCCACCACCCCGGGGACTACGAACACCGGGGAGCTGTTTTTT | CATTPGTTNTGELFF
TRBJ2-7 | many | TRBV30 | TRBD2 | TGTGCCTGGAGTGCGGGGGGGGAGCAGTACTTC | CAWSAGGEQYF
TRBJ2-6 | many | TRBV12-3/TRBV12-4 | . | TGTGCCAGCAGTTTTGGGGGCTCTGGGGCCAACGTCCTGACTTTC | CASSFGGSGANVLTF
TRBJ1-1 | many | TRBV5-6 | TRBD1 | TGTGCCAGCAGACTTAATCCTCAGGGGGCTGAAGCTTTCTTT | CASRLNPQGAEAFF
TRBJ1-4 | few | TRBV6-1 | . | TGTGCTAGCAGTACGGGGGTGCAGGCTAATGAAAAACTGTTTTTT | CASSTGVQANEKLFF
TRBJ1-1 | many | TRBV5-1 | . | TGCGCCAGCAGCTTGGTTGGGGGCGTTCCGAACACTGAAGCTTTCTTT | CASSLVGGVPNTEAFF
TRBJ1-6 | many | TRBV7-2 | . | TGTGCCAGCAGCTTAATCGGGTTCGGATCACCCCTCCACTTT | CASSLIGFGSPLHF
TRBJ2-1 | many | TRBV12-3/TRBV12-4 | TRBD1 | TGTGCCAGCAGCTCCGACAGGGTGAGCTCCTACAATGAGCAGTTCTTC | CASSSDRVSSYNEQFF
TRBJ2-3 | few | TRBV28 | TRBD2 | TGTGCCAGCAGTTTATGGGGACTAGCGGCACCGGACCTCACAGATACGCAGTATTTT | CASSLWGLAAPDLTDTQYF
TRBJ2-2 | many | TRBV7-3 | . | TGTGCCAGCAGCTTCCTAGGGGCCGGGGAGCTGTTTTTT | CASSFLGAGELFF
TRBJ2-3 | few | TRBV5-4 | . | TGTGCCAGCAGCTTCCGTGGGGGCACAGATACGCAGTATTTT | CASSFRGGTDTQYF
TRBJ2-5 | many | TRBV20-1 | . | TGCAGTGCCCGGGACGGAGGAGGTAAAGAGACCCAGTACTTC | CSARDGGGKETQYF
TRBJ1-2 | many | TRBV29-1 | . | TGCAGCGTTGAAGATTGGGCCAACTATGGCTACACCTTC | CSVEDWANYGYTF
TRBJ1-5 | many | TRBV6-1 | . | TGTGCCAGCAAAACAGACAATCAGCCCCAGCATTTT | CASKTDNQPQHF
TRBJ2-1 | few | TRBV18 | . | TGTGCCAGCGGGCCCAAACTAGGGGAGCAGTTCTTC | CASGPKLGEQFF
TRBJ2-5 | many | TRBV28 | TRBD2 | TGTGCCAGCAGTCCGATAGGGTTAACTAGCGGGAGACAAGAGACCCAGTACTTC | CASSPIGLTSGRQETQYF
TRBJ1-2 | . | TRBV28 | . | TGTGCCATCAGCAGATCGTATGTCTACACCTTC | CAISRSYVYTF
TRBJ1-4 | many | TRBV28 | TRBD1 | TGTGCCAGCAGAGGGGGGGACAGAGTTAATGAAAAACTGTTTTTT | CASRGGDRVNEKLFF
TRBJ2-7 | many | TRBV20-1 | . | TGCAGTGCTAGAGACCCCAACGGGTTCGAGCAGTACTTC | CSARDPNGFEQYF
TRBJ2-3 | . | TRBV6-1 | TRBD1 | TGTGCCAGCAGTCATGGACAGGGGGAAGAAAGATACGCAATTGCGCAGTATTTT | CASSHGQGEERYAIAQYF
TRBJ2-7 | many | TRBV20-1 | TRBD2 | TGCAGTGCTAGAGATCTAGCGGGAGAGGAAGAGCAGTACTTC | CSARDLAGEEEQYF
TRBJ2-7 | medium-sized | TRBV25-1 | . | TGTGCCAGCAGCGGGGTTTTCAACGAGCAGTACTTC | CASSGVFNEQYF